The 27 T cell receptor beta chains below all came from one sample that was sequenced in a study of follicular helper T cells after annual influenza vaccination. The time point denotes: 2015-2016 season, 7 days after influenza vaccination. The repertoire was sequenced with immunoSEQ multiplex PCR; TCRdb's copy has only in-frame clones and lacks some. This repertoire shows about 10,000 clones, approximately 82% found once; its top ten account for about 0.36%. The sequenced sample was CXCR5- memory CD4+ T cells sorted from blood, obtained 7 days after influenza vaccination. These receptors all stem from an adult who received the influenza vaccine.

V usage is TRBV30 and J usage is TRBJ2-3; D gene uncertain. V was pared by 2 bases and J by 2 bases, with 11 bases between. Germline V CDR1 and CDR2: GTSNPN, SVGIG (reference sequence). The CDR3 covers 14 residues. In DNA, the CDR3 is TGTGCCTGGAGTCCGTCAAGGGCCACAGATACGCAGTATTTT. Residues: CAWSPSRATDTQYF.

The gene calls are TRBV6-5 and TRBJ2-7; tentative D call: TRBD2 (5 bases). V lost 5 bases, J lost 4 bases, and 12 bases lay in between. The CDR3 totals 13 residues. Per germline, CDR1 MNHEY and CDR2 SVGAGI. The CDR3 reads CASSGLEGYEQYF. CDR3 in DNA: TGTGCCAGCAGTGGCCTTGAGGGTTACGAGCAGTACTTC.

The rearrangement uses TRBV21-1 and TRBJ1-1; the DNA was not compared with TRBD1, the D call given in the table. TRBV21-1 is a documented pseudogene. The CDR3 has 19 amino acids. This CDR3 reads CASSKIYWGDRGIIPEAFF. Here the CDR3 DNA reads TGTGCCAGCAGCAAAATCTACTGGGGGGACAGGGGGATTATCCCTGAAGCTTTCTTT.

The CDR3 is CASSYVIRTGLRYGYTF. The CDR3 bases are TGTGCCAGCAGCTACGTAATTCGGACAGGGCTAAGATATGGCTACACCTTC. The chain couples TRBV7-9 to TRBJ1-2, with TRBD1 matching 8 bases. V trimming: 4 bases; J trimming: 5 bases; junction bases outside the gene matches: 15. This CDR3 comprises 17 residues. Germline V gives CDR1 SEHNR, CDR2 FQNEAQ (reference sequence).

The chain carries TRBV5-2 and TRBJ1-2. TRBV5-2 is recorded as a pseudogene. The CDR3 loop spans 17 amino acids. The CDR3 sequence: CASNLSRGVRKTYGYTF. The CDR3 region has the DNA TGTGCCAGCAATCTGTCTAGAGGAGTACGAAAGACCTATGGCTACACCTTC.

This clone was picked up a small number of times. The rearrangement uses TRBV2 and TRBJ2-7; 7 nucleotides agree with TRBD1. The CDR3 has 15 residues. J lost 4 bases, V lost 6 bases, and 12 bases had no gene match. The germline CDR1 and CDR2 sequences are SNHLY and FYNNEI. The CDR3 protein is CASSAARAGGYEQYF. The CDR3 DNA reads TGTGCCAGCAGCGCCGCGCGGGCAGGGGGTTACGAGCAGTACTTC.

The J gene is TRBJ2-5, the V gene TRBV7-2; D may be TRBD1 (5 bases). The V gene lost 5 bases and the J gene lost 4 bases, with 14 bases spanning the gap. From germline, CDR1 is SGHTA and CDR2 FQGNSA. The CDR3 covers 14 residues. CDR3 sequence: CASSASQGRETQYF. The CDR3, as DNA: TGTGCCAGCAGCGCATCCCAGGGCCGAGAGACCCAGTACTTC.

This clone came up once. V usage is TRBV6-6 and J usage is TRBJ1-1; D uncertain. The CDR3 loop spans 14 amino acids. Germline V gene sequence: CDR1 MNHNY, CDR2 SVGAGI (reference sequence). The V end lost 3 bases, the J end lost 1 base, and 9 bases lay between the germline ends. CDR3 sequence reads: CASSYGVKNTEAFF. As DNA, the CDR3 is TGTGCCAGCAGTTATGGGGTCAAGAACACTGAAGCTTTCTTT.

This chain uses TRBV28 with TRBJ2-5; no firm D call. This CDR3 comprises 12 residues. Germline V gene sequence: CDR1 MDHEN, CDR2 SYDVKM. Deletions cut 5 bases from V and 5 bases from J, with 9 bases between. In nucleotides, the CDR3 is TGTGCCAGCAGTCATTTGGGGGAGACCCAGTACTTC. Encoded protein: CASSHLGETQYF.

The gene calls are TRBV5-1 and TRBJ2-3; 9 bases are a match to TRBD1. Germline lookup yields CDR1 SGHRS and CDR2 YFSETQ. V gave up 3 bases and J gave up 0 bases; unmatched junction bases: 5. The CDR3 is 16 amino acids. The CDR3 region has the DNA TGCGCCAGCAGCTCAGGGACAGGGAGGAGCACAGATACGCAGTATTTT. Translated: CASSSGTGRSTDTQYF. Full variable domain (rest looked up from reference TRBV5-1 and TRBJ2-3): KAGVTQTPRYLIKTRGQQVTLSCSPISGHRSVSWYQQTPGQGLQFLFEYFSETQRNKGNFPGRFSGRQFSNSRSEMNVSTLELGDSALYLCASSSGTGRSTDTQYFGPGTRLTVL.

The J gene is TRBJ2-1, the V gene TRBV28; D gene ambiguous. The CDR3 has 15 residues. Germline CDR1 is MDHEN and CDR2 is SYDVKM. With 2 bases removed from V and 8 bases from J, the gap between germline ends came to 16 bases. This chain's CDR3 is CASSLAPSGVYEQFF. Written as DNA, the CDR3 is TGTGCCAGCAGTTTAGCCCCCTCAGGCGTCTATGAGCAGTTCTTC.

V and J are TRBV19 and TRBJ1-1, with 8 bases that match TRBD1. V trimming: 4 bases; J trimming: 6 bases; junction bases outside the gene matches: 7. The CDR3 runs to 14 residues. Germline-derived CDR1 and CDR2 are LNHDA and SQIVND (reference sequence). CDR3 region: CASSTYDRGPEAFF. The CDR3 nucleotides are TGTGCCAGTAGTACTTATGACAGGGGCCCTGAAGCTTTCTTT. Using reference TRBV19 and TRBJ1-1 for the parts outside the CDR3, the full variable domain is DGGITQSPKYLFRKEGQNVTLSCEQNLNHDAMYWYRQDPGQGLRLIYYSQIVNDFQKGDIAEGYSVSREKKESFPLTVTSAQKNPTAFYLCASSTYDRGPEAFFGQGTRLTVV.

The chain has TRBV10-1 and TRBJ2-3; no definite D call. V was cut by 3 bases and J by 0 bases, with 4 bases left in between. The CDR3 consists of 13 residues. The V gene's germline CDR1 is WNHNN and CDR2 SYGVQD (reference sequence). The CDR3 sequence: CASSEASTDTQYF. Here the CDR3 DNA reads TGCGCCAGCAGTGAAGCCAGCACAGATACGCAGTATTTT.

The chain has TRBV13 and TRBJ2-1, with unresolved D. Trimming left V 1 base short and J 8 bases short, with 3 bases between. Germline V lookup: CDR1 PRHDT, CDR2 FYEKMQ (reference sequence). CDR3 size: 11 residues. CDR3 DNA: TGTGCCAGCAGCTTAGTCGATGAGCAGTTCTTC. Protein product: CASSLVDEQFF. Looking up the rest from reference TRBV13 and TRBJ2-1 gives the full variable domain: AAGVIQSPRHLIKEKRETATLKCYPIPRHDTVYWYQQGPGQDPQFLISFYEKMQSDKGSIPDRFSAQQFSDYHSELNMSSLELGDSALYFCASSLVDEQFFGPGTRLTVL.

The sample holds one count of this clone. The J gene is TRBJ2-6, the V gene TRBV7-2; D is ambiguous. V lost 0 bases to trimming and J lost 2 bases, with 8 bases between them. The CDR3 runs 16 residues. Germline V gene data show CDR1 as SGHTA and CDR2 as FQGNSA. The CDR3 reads CASSLAFLTGANVLTF. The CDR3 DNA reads TGTGCCAGCAGCTTAGCTTTTCTTACTGGGGCCAACGTCCTGACTTTC.

CDR3 protein: CACETGFYGYTF. The CDR3 nucleotides read TGTGCCTGCGAAACAGGATTCTATGGCTACACCTTC. The chain combines TRBV30 with TRBJ1-2; tentatively, D is TRBD1 (5 bases). In germline, CDR1 is GTSNPN, CDR2 SVGIG (reference sequence). The CDR3 is 12 residues long. Trimming pared 6 bases from V and 4 bases from J, leaving 12 bases between.

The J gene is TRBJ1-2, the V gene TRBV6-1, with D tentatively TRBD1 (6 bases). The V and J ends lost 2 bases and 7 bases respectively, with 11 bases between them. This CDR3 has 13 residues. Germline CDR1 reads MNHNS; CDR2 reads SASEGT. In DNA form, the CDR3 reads TGTGCCAGCAGTGAAAGGGGGGATCGTGGCTACACCTTC. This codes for CASSERGDRGYTF.

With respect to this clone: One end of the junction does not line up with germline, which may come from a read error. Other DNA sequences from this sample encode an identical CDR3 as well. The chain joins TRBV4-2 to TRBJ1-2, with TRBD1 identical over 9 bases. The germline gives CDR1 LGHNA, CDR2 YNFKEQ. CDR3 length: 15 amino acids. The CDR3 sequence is CASSHAGTGSYGYTF. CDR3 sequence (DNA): TGTGCCAGTAGCCACGCCGGGACAGGGTCCTATGGCTACACCTTC.

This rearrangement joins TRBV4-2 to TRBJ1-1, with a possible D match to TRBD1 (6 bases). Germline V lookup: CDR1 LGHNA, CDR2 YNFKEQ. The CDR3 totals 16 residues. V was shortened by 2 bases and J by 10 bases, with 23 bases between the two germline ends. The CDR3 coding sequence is TGTGCCAGCAGCCAAAGTCCGATAGGGGGGGAAAGAAGAGCTTTCTTT. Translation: CASSQSPIGGERRAFF.

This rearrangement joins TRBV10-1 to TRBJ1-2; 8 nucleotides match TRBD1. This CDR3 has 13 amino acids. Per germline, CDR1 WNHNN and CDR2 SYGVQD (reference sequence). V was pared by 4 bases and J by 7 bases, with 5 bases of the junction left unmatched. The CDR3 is CASSADRGSGYTF. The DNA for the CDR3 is TGCGCCAGCAGTGCAGACAGGGGAAGTGGCTACACCTTC.

The CDR3 DNA is TGTGCCAGCAGCGCATCGGGCCGGAACACTGAAGCTTTCTTT. This translates into CASSASGRNTEAFF. The V call is TRBV7-9, the J call TRBJ1-1; no definite D call. CDR1 SEHNR and CDR2 FQNEAQ come from the germline V gene (reference sequence). The CDR3 is 14 amino acids. Trimming took off 5 bases at V and 1 base at J, with 11 bases between the two ends.

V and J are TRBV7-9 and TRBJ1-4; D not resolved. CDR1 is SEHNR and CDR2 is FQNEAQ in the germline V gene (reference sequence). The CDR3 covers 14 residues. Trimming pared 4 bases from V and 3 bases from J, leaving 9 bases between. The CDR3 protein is CASSSGGSNEKLFF. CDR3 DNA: TGTGCCAGCAGCTCGGGAGGGTCTAATGAAAAACTGTTTTTT. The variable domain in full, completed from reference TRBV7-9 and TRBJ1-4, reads DTGVSQNPRHKITKRGQNVTFRCDPISEHNRLYWYRQTLGQGPEFLTYFQNEAQLEKSRLLSDRFSAERPKGSFSTLEIQRTEQGDSAMYLCASSSGGSNEKLFFGSGTQLSVL.

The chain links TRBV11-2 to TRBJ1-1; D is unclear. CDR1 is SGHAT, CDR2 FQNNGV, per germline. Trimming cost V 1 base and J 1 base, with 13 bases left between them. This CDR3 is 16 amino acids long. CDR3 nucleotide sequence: TGTGCCAGCAGCTTAGGAGTTGATTTCACGAACACTGAAGCTTTCTTT. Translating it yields CASSLGVDFTNTEAFF.

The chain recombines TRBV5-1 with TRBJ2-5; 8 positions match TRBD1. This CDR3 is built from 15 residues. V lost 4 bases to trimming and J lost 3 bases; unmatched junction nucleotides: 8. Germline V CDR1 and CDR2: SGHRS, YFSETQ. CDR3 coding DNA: TGCGCCAGCAGCGTCGTGACAGGGGCGAAAGAGACCCAGTACTTC. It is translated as CASSVVTGAKETQYF.

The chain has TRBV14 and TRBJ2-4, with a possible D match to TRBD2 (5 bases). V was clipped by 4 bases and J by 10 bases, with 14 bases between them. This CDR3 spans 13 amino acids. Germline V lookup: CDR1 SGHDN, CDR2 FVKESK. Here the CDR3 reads CASSPRDFGIQYF. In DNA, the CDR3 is TGTGCCAGCAGCCCCCGGGATTTTGGGATTCAGTACTTC.

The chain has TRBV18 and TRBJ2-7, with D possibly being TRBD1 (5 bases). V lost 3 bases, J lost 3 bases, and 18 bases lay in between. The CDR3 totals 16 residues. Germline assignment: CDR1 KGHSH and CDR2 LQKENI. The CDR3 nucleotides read TGTGCCAGCTCACCCCAGGGTTCCGAATTCTACTACGAGCAGTACTTC. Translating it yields CASSPQGSEFYYEQYF.

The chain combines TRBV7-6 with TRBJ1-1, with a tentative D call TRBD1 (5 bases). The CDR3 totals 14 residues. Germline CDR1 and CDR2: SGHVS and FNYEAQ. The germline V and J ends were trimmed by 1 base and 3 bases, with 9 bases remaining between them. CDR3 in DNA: TGTGCCAGCAGCTTAGGGGTGGGGGACACTGAAGCTTTCTTT. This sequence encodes CASSLGVGDTEAFF.